This entry lists 10 T cell receptor beta chains sequenced from one sample in a study of blood T cells in healthy people across ages. The use of a sample-barcoded 5' primer and a J-beta primer mix characterized a second PCR of roughly 6 to 11 cycles. MiXCR, applied by TCRdb to the 5' RACE reads, yields one record per CDR3 protein. The data contain about 640,000 distinct CDR3 sequences, around 54% of them seen just once; the ten biggest clones take up 30% to 40%. Sample: blood. The origin of the receptors is a man between 60 and 70 years old in good health.

This clonotype was recorded at least ten times. The V gene is TRBV7-9, the J gene TRBJ2-5, with TRBD2 identical over 7 bases. This CDR3 spans 14 amino acids. Germline CDR1 reads SEHNR; CDR2 reads FQNEAQ (reference sequence). J lost 3 bases, V lost 2 bases, and 3 bases had no gene match. CDR3 region: CASSLLAGEETQYF. In DNA, the CDR3 is TGTGCCAGCAGCTTACTGGCGGGGGAAGAGACCCAGTACTTC.

The chain recombines TRBV20-1 with TRBJ2-1; D gene unclear. Trimming took off 1 base at V and 4 bases at J, with 11 bases between the two ends. Germline assignment: CDR1 DFQATT and CDR2 SNEGSKA (reference sequence). CDR3 length equals 14 residues. This chain's CDR3 is CSARVPTPYNEQFF. CDR3 coding DNA: TGCAGTGCTAGAGTGCCTACACCTTACAATGAGCAGTTCTTC.

The rearrangement uses TRBV10-1 and TRBJ2-1; perhaps TRBD2 as D (6 bases). The germline V gene has CDR1 WNHNN and CDR2 SYGVQD (reference sequence). CDR3 size: 15 residues. Trimming cost V 2 bases and J 10 bases, with 18 bases left between them. CDR3 nucleotide sequence: TGCGCCAGCAGTGAGGCATCGCCGGGGGTCGGGGAGCAGTTCTTC. Translation gives CASSEASPGVGEQFF.

V usage is TRBV24-1 and J usage is TRBJ1-6, with D possibly TRBD1 on 5 matching bases. Between the trimmed V and J ends, which lost 0 bases and 10 bases, there was a span of 15 bases. Germline lookup yields CDR1 KGHDR and CDR2 SFDVKD. The CDR3 contains 16 residues. As DNA, the CDR3 is TGTGCCACCAGTGATTTGGGGGACGAAATTGGGTCACCCCTCCACTTT. It encodes CATSDLGDEIGSPLHF.

This clonotype was observed a few times. This sequence joins TRBV12-3 or TRBV12-4 and TRBJ1-2; possibly TRBD1 for D (5 bases). The V end lost 7 bases, the J end lost 0 bases, and 12 bases lay between the germline ends. This CDR3 region has 14 residues. CDR3 sequence (DNA): TGTGCCAGCACCTGGGGGGTCTCTAACTATGGCTACACCTTC. This sequence encodes CASTWGVSNYGYTF.

The gene calls are TRBV5-1 and TRBJ2-5; a weak D match, TRBD2 (6 bases). The CDR3 is 16 residues long. V lost 6 bases to trimming and J lost 5 bases, with 23 bases between them. Germline V gene lookup returns CDR1 SGHRS and CDR2 YFSETQ. The DNA of the CDR3 is TGCGCCAGCAACGAAGAGGTGACTAGAGGGGTGGAGACCCAGTACTTC. It encodes CASNEEVTRGVETQYF.

The chain employs TRBV14 and TRBJ2-1; weak D call: TRBD2 (6 bases). From germline, CDR1 is SGHDN and CDR2 FVKESK. The CDR3 extends over 17 amino acids. Between the trimmed V and J ends, which lost 0 bases and 8 bases, there was a span of 20 bases. The CDR3 region has the DNA TGTGCCAGCAGCCAAGATCTTGGCGGGACGTCGTTGTATGAGCAGTTCTTC. This encodes CASSQDLGGTSLYEQFF.

At least ten counts were recorded for this clonotype. The V gene is TRBV5-1, the J gene TRBJ2-3; 9 bases map to TRBD2. Per germline, CDR1 SGHRS and CDR2 YFSETQ. The CDR3 runs to 16 residues. With 0 bases clipped from V and 2 bases from J, the junction kept 4 bases outside the gene matches. The DNA for the CDR3 is TGCGCCAGCAGCTTGGCCGGGACTAGCCTCACAGATACGCAGTATTTT. Protein sequence: CASSLAGTSLTDTQYF.

The chain joins TRBV29-1 to TRBJ2-5; D is undetermined. Germline V gives CDR1 SQVTM, CDR2 ANQGSEA. The CDR3 extends over 12 amino acids. V was trimmed by 7 bases and J by 0 bases, leaving 9 bases between them. The CDR3 is CSAARNQETQYF. The CDR3 DNA reads as TGCAGCGCCGCTCGCAACCAAGAGACCCAGTACTTC.

V is TRBV28 and J is TRBJ2-3, with D perhaps TRBD2 (7 bases). V shed 6 bases and J shed 3 bases, with 19 bases lying between them. Germline-derived CDR1 and CDR2 are MDHEN and SYDVKM. The CDR3 loop spans 16 amino acids. The CDR3 coding sequence is TGTGCCAGCAGCCGCATCACCGGGGGGCCTACAGATACGCAGTATTTT. Amino acids: CASSRITGGPTDTQYF.